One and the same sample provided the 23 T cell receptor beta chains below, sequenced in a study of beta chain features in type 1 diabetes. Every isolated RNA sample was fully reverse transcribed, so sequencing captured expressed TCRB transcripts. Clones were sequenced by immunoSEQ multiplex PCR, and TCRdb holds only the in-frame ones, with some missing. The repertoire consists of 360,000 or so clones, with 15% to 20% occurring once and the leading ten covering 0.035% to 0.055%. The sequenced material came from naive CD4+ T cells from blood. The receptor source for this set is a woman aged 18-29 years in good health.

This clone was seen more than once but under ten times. CDR3 residues: CASSLEGSGGSPRETQYF. The CDR3 bases are TGTGCCAGCAGCTTAGAGGGCAGCGGGGGGTCCCCAAGGGAGACCCAGTACTTC. The chain uses TRBV7-6 and TRBJ2-5, with 9 positions matching TRBD2. The CDR3 consists of 18 residues. Per the germline V gene, CDR1 is SGHVS and CDR2 is FNYEAQ. V lost 1 base, J lost 5 bases, and 14 bases stayed unmatched.

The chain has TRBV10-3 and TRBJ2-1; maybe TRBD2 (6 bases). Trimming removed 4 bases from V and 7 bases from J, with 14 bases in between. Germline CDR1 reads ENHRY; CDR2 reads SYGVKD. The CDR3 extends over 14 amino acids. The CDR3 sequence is CAISAGRLGNEQFF. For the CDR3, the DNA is TGTGCCATCAGTGCAGGCCGACTAGGAAATGAGCAGTTCTTC.

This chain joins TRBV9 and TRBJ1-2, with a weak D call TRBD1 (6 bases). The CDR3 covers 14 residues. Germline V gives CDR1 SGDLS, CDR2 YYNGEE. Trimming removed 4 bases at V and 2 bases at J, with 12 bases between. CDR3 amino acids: CASSTRQENYGYTF. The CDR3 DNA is TGTGCCAGCAGCACTCGACAGGAGAACTATGGCTACACCTTC. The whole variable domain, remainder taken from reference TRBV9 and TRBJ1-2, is DSGVTQTPKHLITATGQRVTLRCSPRSGDLSVYWYQQSLDQGLQFLIQYYNGEERAKGNILERFSAQQFPDLHSELNLSSLELGDSALYFCASSTRQENYGYTFGSGTRLTVV.

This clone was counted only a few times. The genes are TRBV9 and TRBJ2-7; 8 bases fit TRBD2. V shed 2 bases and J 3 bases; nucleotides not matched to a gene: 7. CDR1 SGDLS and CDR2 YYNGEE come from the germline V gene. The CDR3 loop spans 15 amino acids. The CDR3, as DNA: TGTGCCAGCAGCGTTCAGGCGGGGGGTCGCTACGAGCAGTACTTC. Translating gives CASSVQAGGRYEQYF.

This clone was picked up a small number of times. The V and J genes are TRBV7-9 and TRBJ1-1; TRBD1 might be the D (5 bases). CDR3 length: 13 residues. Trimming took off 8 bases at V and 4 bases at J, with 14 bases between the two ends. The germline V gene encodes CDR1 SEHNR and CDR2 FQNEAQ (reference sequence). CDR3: CASLEPGGTEAFF. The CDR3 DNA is TGTGCCAGCCTCGAGCCGGGGGGCACTGAAGCTTTCTTT.

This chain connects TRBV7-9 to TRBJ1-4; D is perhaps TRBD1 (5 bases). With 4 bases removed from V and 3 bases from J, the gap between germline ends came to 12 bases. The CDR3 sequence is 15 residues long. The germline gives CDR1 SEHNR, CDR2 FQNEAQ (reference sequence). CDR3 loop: CASSSRQPSNEKLFF. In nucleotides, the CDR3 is TGTGCCAGCAGCTCCCGACAGCCCTCTAATGAAAAACTGTTTTTT.

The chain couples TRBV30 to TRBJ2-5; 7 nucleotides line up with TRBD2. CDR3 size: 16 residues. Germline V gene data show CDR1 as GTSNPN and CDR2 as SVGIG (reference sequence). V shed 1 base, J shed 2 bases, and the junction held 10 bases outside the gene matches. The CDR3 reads CAWSDDGTTLQETQYF. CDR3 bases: TGTGCCTGGAGTGACGACGGGACTACCTTACAAGAGACCCAGTACTTC.

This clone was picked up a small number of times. This CDR3 is CASRILAGGGAEQFF. CDR3 nucleotide sequence: TGTGCCAGTAGGATACTAGCGGGAGGGGGTGCTGAGCAGTTCTTC. The rearrangement links TRBV19 to TRBJ2-1; TRBD2 matches 13 bases. Trimming at V came to 6 bases and at J to 9 bases, leaving 8 bases not matched to a gene. CDR3 length equals 15 residues. Germline V gives CDR1 LNHDA, CDR2 SQIVND (reference sequence).

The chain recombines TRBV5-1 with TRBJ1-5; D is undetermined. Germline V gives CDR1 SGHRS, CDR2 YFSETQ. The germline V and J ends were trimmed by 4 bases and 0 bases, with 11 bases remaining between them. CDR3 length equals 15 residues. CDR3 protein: CASSLAGYSNQPQHF. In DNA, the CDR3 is TGCGCCAGCAGCCTTGCAGGTTATAGCAATCAGCCCCAGCATTTT. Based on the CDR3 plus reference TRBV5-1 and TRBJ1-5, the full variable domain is KAGVTQTPRYLIKTRGQQVTLSCSPISGHRSVSWYQQTPGQGLQFLFEYFSETQRNKGNFPGRFSGRQFSNSRSEMNVSTLELGDSALYLCASSLAGYSNQPQHFGDGTRLSIL.

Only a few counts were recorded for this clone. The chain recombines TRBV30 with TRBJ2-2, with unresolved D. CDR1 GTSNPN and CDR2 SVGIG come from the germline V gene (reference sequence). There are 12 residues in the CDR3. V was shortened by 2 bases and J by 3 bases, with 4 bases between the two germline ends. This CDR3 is CAWSQDTGELFF. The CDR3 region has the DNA TGTGCCTGGAGTCAGGACACCGGGGAGCTGTTTTTT.

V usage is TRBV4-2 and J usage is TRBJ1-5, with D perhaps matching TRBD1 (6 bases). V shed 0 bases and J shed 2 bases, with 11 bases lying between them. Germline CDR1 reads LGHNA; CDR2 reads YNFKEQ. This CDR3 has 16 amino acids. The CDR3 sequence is CASSQDWPGGNQPQHF. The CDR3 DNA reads TGTGCCAGCAGCCAAGATTGGCCAGGGGGCAATCAGCCCCAGCATTTT.

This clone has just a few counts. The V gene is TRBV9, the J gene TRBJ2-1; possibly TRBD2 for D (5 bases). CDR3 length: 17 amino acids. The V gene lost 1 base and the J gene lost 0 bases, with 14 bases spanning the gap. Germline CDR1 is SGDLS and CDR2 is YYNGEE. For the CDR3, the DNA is TGTGCCAGCAGCGTATCCGCCAAGCGGAACTCCTACAATGAGCAGTTCTTC. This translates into CASSVSAKRNSYNEQFF.

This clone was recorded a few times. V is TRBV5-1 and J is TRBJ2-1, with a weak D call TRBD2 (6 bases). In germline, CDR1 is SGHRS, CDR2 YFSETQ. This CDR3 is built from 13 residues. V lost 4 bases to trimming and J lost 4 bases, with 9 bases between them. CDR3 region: CASSRLEYNEQFF. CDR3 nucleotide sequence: TGCGCCAGCAGCAGACTAGAGTACAATGAGCAGTTCTTC.

The CDR3, as DNA: TGTGCCAGCAGCCAAGATAAATGGCATCTAGAGACCCAGTACTTC. Translation: CASSQDKWHLETQYF. The rearrangement links TRBV14 to TRBJ2-5; D remains unclear. The germline V and J ends were trimmed by 0 bases and 4 bases, with 12 bases remaining between them. Germline CDR1 reads SGHDN; CDR2 reads FVKESK. CDR3 length equals 15 residues.

Here the CDR3 reads CSVGPEGMKLAFF. CDR3 DNA sequence: TGCAGCGTTGGTCCTGAGGGTATGAAATTAGCTTTCTTT. This sequence joins TRBV29-1 and TRBJ1-1; D gene uncertain. This CDR3 is built from 13 residues. Germline V CDR1 and CDR2: SQVTM, ANQGSEA. V was trimmed by 4 bases and J by 10 bases, leaving 19 bases between them.

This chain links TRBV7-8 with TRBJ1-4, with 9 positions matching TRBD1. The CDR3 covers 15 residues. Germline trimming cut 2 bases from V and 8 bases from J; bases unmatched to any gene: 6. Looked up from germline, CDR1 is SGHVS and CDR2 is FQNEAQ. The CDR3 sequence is CASSLSRTGVEKLFF. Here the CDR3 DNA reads TGTGCCAGCAGCTTATCACGGACAGGGGTGGAAAAACTGTTTTTT.

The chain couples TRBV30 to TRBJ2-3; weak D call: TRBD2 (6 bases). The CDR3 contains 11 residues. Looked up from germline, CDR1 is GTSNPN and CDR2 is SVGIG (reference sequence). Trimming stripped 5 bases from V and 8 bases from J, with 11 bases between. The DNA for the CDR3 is TGTGCCTGGGGGGCCGGGGGTACGCAGTATTTT. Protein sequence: CAWGAGGTQYF.

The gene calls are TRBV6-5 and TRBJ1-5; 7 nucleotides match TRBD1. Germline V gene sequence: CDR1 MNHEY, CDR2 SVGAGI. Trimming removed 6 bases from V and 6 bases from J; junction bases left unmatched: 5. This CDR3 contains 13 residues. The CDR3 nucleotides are TGTGCCAGCAGGGCACAGGGGTCTCAGCCCCAGCATTTT. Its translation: CASRAQGSQPQHF.

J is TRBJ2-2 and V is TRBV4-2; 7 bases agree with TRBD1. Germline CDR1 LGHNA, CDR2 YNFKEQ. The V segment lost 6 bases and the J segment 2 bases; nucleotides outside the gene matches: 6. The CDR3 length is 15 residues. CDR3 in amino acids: CASRAGTANTGELFF. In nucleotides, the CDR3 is TGTGCCAGCAGGGCCGGGACAGCTAACACCGGGGAGCTGTTTTTT.

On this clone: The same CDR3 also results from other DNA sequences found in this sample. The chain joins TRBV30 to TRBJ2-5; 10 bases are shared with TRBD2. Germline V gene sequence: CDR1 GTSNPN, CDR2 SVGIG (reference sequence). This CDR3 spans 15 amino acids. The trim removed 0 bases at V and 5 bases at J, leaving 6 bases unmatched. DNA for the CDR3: TGTGCCTGGAGTGTGTCTAGCGGGAGTGGGGAGACCCAGTACTTC. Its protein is CAWSVSSGSGETQYF.

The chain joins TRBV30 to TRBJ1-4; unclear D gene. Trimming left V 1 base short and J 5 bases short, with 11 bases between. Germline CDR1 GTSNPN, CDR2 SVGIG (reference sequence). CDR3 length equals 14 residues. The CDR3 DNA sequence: TGTGCCTGGAGTGCTACAGCAGTAAATGAAAAACTGTTTTTT. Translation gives CAWSATAVNEKLFF.

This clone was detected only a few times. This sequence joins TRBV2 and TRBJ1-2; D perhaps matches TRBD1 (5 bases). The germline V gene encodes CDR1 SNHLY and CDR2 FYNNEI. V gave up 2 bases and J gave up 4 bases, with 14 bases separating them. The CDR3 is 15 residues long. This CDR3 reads CASSERGKSAYGYTF. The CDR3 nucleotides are TGTGCCAGCAGTGAACGGGGGAAGTCAGCCTATGGCTACACCTTC.

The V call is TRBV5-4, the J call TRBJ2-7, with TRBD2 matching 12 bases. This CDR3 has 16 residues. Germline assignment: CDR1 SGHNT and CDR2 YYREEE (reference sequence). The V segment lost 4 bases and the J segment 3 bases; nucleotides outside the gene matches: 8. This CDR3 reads CASSAGLAGTNYEQYF. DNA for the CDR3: TGTGCCAGCAGCGCTGGACTAGCGGGGACAAACTACGAGCAGTACTTC. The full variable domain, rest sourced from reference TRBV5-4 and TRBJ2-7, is ETGVTQSPTHLIKTRGQQVTLRCSSQSGHNTVSWYQQALGQGPQFIFQYYREEENGRGNFPPRFSGLQFPNYSSELNVNALELDDSALYLCASSAGLAGTNYEQYFGPGTRLTVT.